The entry that follows covers one TCR beta chain sequence. Its matching antigen is unknown. The limits of the CDR3 on the DNA are not certain, so only TCRdb's listed CDR3 is given. The sample is drawn from a study of response to subunit inactivated influenza vaccine. MiXCR, applied by TCRdb to the RT-PCR reads, yields one record per CDR3 protein. The sample records hundreds of thousands of distinct CDR3 sequences, 18% being singletons. Inclusive of both ends, the CDR3 amounts to 14 amino acids. The germline V gene has CDR1 DFQATT and CDR2 SNEGSKA (reference sequence). General study findings and limits: That few new T cells are recruited by each seasonal influenza vaccination was the authors' suggestion.

The sequence was collected from a man aged 45-60 years who received an inactivated influenza vaccine. The chain carries TRBV20-1 and TRBJ2-7; no check of the table's D call, TRBD1, against the DNA was made. The sample in question was PBMCs from blood, obtained 4 to 6 days after vaccination. CDR3 sequence: CSASSGQGPYEQYF.